This T cell receptor beta chain is drawn from a study of cytomegalovirus exposure and HLA in healthy donors. Whole-study context: An early data release held approximately 80 million unique TCRs from HLA-typed donors.

Use of 60 Vbeta and 13 Jbeta primers characterized the PCR. Repertoires were generated with immunoSEQ multiplex PCR, while TCRdb's copy carries only in-frame clones and drops some. This table has 180,000 or so clones, roughly 88% appearing once. The CDR3 sequence is 15 residues long. This clone was counted once. What it binds is not known. Study observations and caveats: A later analysis showed TCR association rates differing by HLA locus, peaking at DRB1 and lowest at HLA-C. Follow-up analysis later connected one missense variant in DCLRE1C with trimming of TCR beta V- and J-genes. The productive fraction for most TCR beta V segments was about 90% or about 30% in an earlier analysis.

The gene calls are TRBV21-1 and TRBJ1-2; TRBD1 is the table's D call and was not checked against the DNA. TRBV21-1 is classified as a pseudogene. The sample was PBMCs. This TCR was recovered from a man aged 18 to 30 in good health and CMV-seropositive. The CDR3 region is CASSLSPTGGYGYTF. CDR3 nucleotide sequence: TGTGCCAGCAGCCTATCCCCAACAGGGGGATATGGCTACACCTTC.